The clone carrying this T cell receptor (beta chain) has ten or more counts. Its antigen is still unknown. TCRdb re-analysed the 5' RACE reads in MiXCR, keeping a single row per CDR3 protein. The sample consists of fewer than 550,000 distinct CDR3 sequences, approximately 5% of them appearing once. These data originate in a study of CD8 T cells in ankylosing spondylitis. Study results and limitations: Reportedly, significant enrichment of disease-linked clones occurred in matched ankylosing spondylitis synovial fluid. Seven to nine highly homologous variants made up a TCR beta motif that seemed to typify ankylosing spondylitis blood.

V was pared by 7 bases and J by 7 bases, with 10 bases between. The CDR3 totals 12 residues. CDR1 SEHNR and CDR2 FQNEAQ come from the germline V gene (reference sequence). The chain recombines TRBV7-9 with TRBJ1-4, with no clear D. The clonotype was recovered from a male donor with ankylosing spondylitis. The sample comprised blood, either unsorted or a sorted T cell fraction (not recorded which). The CDR3 nucleotides read TGTGCCAGCAACCGCCATTTTGAAAAACTGTTTTTT. It translates to CASNRHFEKLFF.